Below, 13 T cell receptor beta chains from the same sample are listed, as sequenced in a study of blood T cell repertoires in COVID-19. Clones were read by immunoSEQ multiplex PCR, and TCRdb kept only the in-frame ones, dropping some. The sample carries some 250,000 clones, approximately 81% recorded once. The sequencing sample was made of peripheral blood. These receptors all come from a woman younger than 35 with acute or convalescent COVID-19.

The chain couples TRBV18 to TRBJ1-4; 7 bases agree with TRBD1. Germline CDR1 KGHSH, CDR2 LQKENI. The CDR3 covers 15 residues. Trimming cost V 4 bases and J 4 bases; bases outside gene matches: 6. CDR3 protein: CASSQKTGYNEKLFF. CDR3 nucleotides: TGTGCCAGCTCACAAAAGACAGGGTATAATGAAAAACTGTTTTTT.

Here the CDR3 DNA reads TGTGCCAGCAGTTACTTAGGGGGCCGGGAGACCCAGTACTTC. Translation: CASSYLGGRETQYF. The chain uses TRBV6-5 and TRBJ2-5; 7 bases map to TRBD1. The CDR3 runs to 14 residues. The V gene's germline CDR1 is MNHEY and CDR2 SVGAGI. Germline trimming cut 1 base from V and 5 bases from J; bases unmatched to any gene: 4.

V is TRBV19 and J is TRBJ1-2; no reliable D call. This CDR3 contains 14 residues. Germline values: CDR1 LNHDA, CDR2 SQIVND (reference sequence). V lost 3 bases, J lost 8 bases, and 16 bases lay in between. In DNA form, the CDR3 reads TGTGCCAGTAGTATCACCCAGCCCCGGGAGGGCTACACCTTC. Translation: CASSITQPREGYTF.

The J gene is TRBJ2-4, the V gene TRBV7-8, with 7 bases matching TRBD1. In germline, CDR1 is SGHVS, CDR2 FQNEAQ. The CDR3 loop spans 14 amino acids. V was pared by 1 base and J by 7 bases, with 4 bases of the junction left unmatched. The CDR3 reads CASSLGQGGNIQYF. The DNA of the CDR3 is TGTGCCAGCAGCTTAGGACAGGGCGGCAACATTCAGTACTTC.

The chain carries TRBV19 and TRBJ2-1; 8 bases are shared with TRBD2. This CDR3 region has 15 residues. Unmatched junction bases numbered 12, after V lost 3 bases and J lost 11 bases. Germline-derived CDR1 and CDR2 are LNHDA and SQIVND (reference sequence). CDR3 amino acids: CASSIGAGGVEQQFF. The CDR3 nucleotides read TGTGCCAGTAGTATCGGGGCGGGAGGCGTAGAACAGCAGTTCTTC.

This clone was detected only a few times. The chain joins TRBV29-1 to TRBJ2-3; D is unclear. Between the trimmed V and J ends, which lost 3 bases and 8 bases, there was a span of 21 bases. The CDR3 consists of 15 residues. Germline CDR1 reads SQVTM; CDR2 reads ANQGSEA. For the CDR3, the DNA is TGCAGCGTTGATTTAACCGAGTCCCTTGATTTTACGCAGTATTTT. This translates into CSVDLTESLDFTQYF.

CDR3 nucleotide sequence: TGTGCCAGCAGCCGTAACAGCCTCATGAACACTGAAGCTTTCTTT. As protein: CASSRNSLMNTEAFF. The V gene is TRBV6-5, the J gene TRBJ1-1; no firm D call. V lost 6 bases and J 0 bases, leaving 14 bases between the germline ends. Germline CDR1 MNHEY, CDR2 SVGAGI. The CDR3 runs to 15 residues.

Concerning this clone itself: Sequence at one end of the junction differs from germline and may be a read error. J is TRBJ2-2 and V is TRBV7-7; D unresolved. Per the germline V gene, CDR1 is SSHAT and CDR2 is FNYEAQ (reference sequence). The CDR3 length is 14 residues. The CDR3: CASSPSVGTGELFF. CDR3 in DNA: TGTGCTAGCAGCCCCTCGGTTGGCACCGGGGAGCTGTTTTTT. Supplemented by reference TRBV7-7 and TRBJ2-2, the full variable domain reads GAGVSQSPRYKVTKRGQDVTLRCDPISSHATLYWYQQALGQGPEFLTYFNYEAQPDKSGLPSDRFSAERPEGSISTLTIQRTEQRDSAMYRCASSPSVGTGELFFGEGSRLTVL.

The chain is built from TRBV5-1 and TRBJ1-4, with 9 bases lining up with TRBD1. The CDR3 covers 14 residues. Losses at the gene ends were 2 bases for V and 7 bases for J; bases not matched to a gene: 3. Germline CDR1 and CDR2: SGHRS and YFSETQ. DNA for the CDR3: TGCGCCAGCAGCTTCGACAGGGGGGGTGAAAAACTGTTTTTT. Its protein product is CASSFDRGGEKLFF.

This rearrangement joins TRBV27 to TRBJ1-1; tentative D call: TRBD1 (5 bases). V lost 1 base and J 2 bases, leaving 14 bases between the germline ends. From germline, CDR1 is MNHEY and CDR2 SMNVEV (reference sequence). CDR3 length: 16 residues. The CDR3 sequence: CASSLFQGGPNTEAFF. CDR3 DNA sequence: TGTGCCAGCAGTTTATTTCAGGGAGGCCCCAACACTGAAGCTTTCTTT.

The chain is built from TRBV4-3 and TRBJ1-4, with a weak D call TRBD1 (5 bases). Trimming removed 0 bases at V and 10 bases at J, with 18 bases between. The CDR3 loop spans 16 amino acids. Germline loops: CDR1 LGHNA, CDR2 YSLEER. The CDR3 spells CASSQDRSGRTLKLFF. DNA of the CDR3: TGCGCCAGCAGCCAAGACAGGTCAGGGAGGACCCTAAAACTGTTTTTT.

V gene TRBV7-3 combines with J gene TRBJ2-5, with 11 nucleotides matching TRBD2. This CDR3 has 15 residues. The ends lost 5 bases at V and 5 bases at J; junction bases unmatched: 7. The germline V gene encodes CDR1 SGHTA and CDR2 FQGTGA. The CDR3 DNA is TGTGCCAGCAGCCAGACTAGCGGGACTGCCGAGACCCAGTACTTC. Translating it yields CASSQTSGTAETQYF.

The rearrangement links TRBV7-8 to TRBJ2-5; possibly TRBD2 for D (6 bases). Germline CDR1 reads SGHVS; CDR2 reads FQNEAQ. The CDR3 is made up of 16 amino acids. The ends were cut back, 0 bases at V and 5 bases at J, with 16 bases in the middle. The chain's CDR3 is CASSLATGLESETQYF. Here the CDR3 DNA reads TGTGCCAGCAGCTTAGCGACGGGACTGGAGTCGGAGACCCAGTACTTC.